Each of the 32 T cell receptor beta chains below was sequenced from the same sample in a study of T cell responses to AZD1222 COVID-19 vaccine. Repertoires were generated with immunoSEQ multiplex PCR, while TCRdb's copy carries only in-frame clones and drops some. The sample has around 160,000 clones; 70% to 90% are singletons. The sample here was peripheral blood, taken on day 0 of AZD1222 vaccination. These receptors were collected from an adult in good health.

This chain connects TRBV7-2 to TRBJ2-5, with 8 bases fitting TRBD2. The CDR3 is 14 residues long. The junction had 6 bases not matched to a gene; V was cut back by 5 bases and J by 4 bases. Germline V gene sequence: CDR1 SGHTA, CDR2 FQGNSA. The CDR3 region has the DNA TGTGCCAGCAGCCGGACTAGCCGGAGAGAGACCCAGTACTTC. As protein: CASSRTSRRETQYF.

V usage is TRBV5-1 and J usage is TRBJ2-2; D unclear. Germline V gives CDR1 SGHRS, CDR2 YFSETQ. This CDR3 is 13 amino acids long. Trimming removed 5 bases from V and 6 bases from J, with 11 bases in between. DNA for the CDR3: TGCGCCAGCAGGGTCCCCCCACCCGGGGAGCTGTTTTTT. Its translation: CASRVPPPGELFF.

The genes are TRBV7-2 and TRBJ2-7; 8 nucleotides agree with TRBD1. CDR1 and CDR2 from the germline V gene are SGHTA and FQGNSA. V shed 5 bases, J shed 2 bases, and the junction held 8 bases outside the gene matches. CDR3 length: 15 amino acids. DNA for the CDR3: TGTGCCAGCAGCCCCGGGACAGGTACAGCCTACGAGCAGTACTTC. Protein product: CASSPGTGTAYEQYF. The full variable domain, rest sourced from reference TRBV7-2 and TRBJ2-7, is GAGVSQSPSNKVTEKGKDVELRCDPISGHTALYWYRQSLGQGLEFLIYFQGNSAPDKSGLPSDRFSAERTGGSVSTLTIQRTQQEDSAVYLCASSPGTGTAYEQYFGPGTRLTVT.

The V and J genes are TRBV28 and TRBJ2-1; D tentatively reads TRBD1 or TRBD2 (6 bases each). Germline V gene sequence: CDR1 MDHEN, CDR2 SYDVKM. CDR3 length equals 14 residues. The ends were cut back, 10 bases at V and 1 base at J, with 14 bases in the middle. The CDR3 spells CAIRGTQSYNEQFF. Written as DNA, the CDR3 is TGTGCCATCCGCGGGACACAATCCTACAATGAGCAGTTCTTC. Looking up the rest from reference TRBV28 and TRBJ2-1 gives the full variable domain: DVKVTQSSRYLVKRTGEKVFLECVQDMDHENMFWYRQDPGLGLRLIYFSYDVKMKEKGDIPEGYSVSREKKERFSLILESASTNQTSMYLCAIRGTQSYNEQFFGPGTRLTVL.

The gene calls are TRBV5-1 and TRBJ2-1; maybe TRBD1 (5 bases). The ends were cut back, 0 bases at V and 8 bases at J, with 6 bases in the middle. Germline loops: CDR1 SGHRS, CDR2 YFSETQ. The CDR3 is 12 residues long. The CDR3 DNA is TGCGCCAGCAGCTTGGAACAGGATGAGCAGTTCTTC. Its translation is CASSLEQDEQFF.

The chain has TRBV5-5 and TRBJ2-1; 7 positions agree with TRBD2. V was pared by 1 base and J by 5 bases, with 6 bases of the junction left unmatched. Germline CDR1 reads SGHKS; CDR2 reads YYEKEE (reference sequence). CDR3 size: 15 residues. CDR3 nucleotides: TGTGCCAGCAGCTTGCTCACGAGCGGGGACAATGAGCAGTTCTTC. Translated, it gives CASSLLTSGDNEQFF.

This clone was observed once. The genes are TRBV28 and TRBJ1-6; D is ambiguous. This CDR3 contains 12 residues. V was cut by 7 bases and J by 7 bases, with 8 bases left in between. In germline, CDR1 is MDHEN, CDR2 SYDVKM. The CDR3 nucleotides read TGTGCCAGCAAGGGCGGGAATTCACCCCTCCACTTT. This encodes CASKGGNSPLHF. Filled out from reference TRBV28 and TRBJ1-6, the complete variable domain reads DVKVTQSSRYLVKRTGEKVFLECVQDMDHENMFWYRQDPGLGLRLIYFSYDVKMKEKGDIPEGYSVSREKKERFSLILESASTNQTSMYLCASKGGNSPLHFGNGTRLTVT.

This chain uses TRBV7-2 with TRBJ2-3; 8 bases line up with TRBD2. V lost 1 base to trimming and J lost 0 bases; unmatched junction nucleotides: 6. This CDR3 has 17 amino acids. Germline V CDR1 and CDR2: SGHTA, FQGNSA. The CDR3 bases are TGTGCCAGCAGCTTAGAGCACGCTAGCGGGAGCACAGATACGCAGTATTTT. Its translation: CASSLEHASGSTDTQYF. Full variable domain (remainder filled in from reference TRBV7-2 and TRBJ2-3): GAGVSQSPSNKVTEKGKDVELRCDPISGHTALYWYRQSLGQGLEFLIYFQGNSAPDKSGLPSDRFSAERTGGSVSTLTIQRTQQEDSAVYLCASSLEHASGSTDTQYFGPGTRLTVL.

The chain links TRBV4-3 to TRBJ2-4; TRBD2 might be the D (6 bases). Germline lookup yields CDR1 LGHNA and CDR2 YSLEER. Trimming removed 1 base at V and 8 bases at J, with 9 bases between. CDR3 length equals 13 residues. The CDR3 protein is CASSQGGEDIQYF. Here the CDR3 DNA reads TGCGCCAGCAGCCAAGGCGGGGAGGACATTCAGTACTTC.

CDR3 in DNA: TGCGCCAGCAGCCAAGGGGAGCGGTTAACTAATGAAAAACTGTTTTTT. It is translated as CASSQGERLTNEKLFF. V and J are TRBV4-3 and TRBJ1-4, with D unresolved. CDR1 is LGHNA and CDR2 is YSLEER in the germline V gene. V was trimmed by 1 base and J by 1 base, leaving 10 bases between them. This CDR3 contains 16 residues.

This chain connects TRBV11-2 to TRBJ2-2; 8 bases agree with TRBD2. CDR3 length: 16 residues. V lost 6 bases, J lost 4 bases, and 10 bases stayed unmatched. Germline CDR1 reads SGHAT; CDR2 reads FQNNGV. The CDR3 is CASSRPRGGATGELFF. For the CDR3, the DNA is TGTGCCAGCAGTCGTCCCCGGGGGGGGGCCACCGGGGAGCTGTTTTTT.

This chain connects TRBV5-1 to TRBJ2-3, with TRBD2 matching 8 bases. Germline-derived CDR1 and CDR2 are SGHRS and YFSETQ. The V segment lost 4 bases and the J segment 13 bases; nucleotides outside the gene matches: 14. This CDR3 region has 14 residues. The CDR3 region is CASSMQGSGEREYF. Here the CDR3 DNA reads TGCGCCAGCAGCATGCAGGGTAGCGGGGAGAGGGAGTATTTT.

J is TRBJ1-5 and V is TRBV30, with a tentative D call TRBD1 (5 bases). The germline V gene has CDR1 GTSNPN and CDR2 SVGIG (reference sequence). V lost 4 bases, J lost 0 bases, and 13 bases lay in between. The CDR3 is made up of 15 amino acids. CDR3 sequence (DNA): TGTGCCTGGAAACAGGTGACGGATAGCAATCAGCCCCAGCATTTT. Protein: CAWKQVTDSNQPQHF.

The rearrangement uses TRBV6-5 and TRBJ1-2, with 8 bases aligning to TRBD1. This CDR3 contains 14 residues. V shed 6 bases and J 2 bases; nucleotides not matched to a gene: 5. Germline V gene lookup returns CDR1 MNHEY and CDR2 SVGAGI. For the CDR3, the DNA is TGTGCCAGCAGCCAACGGACAGGGAACTATGGCTACACCTTC. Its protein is CASSQRTGNYGYTF.

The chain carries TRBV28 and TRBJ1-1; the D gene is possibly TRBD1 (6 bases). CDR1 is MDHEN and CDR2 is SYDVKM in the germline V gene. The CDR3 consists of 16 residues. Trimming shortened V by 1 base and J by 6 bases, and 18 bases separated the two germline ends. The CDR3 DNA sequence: TGTGCCAGCAGTTTATCCCCAGGGGTGGGATACGCTGAAGCTTTCTTT. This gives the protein CASSLSPGVGYAEAFF.

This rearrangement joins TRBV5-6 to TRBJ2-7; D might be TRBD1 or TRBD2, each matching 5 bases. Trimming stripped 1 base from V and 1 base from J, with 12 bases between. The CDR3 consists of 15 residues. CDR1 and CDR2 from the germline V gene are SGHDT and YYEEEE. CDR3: CASSLTGRGSYEQYF. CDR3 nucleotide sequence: TGTGCCAGCAGCTTGACAGGCAGAGGGTCCTACGAGCAGTACTTC.

The CDR3 sequence: CASRDDRDQETQYF. The CDR3 bases are TGTGCCAGCAGGGACGACAGGGACCAAGAGACCCAGTACTTC. V gene TRBV2 combines with J gene TRBJ2-5; 7 nucleotides agree with TRBD1. From germline, CDR1 is SNHLY and CDR2 FYNNEI. With 6 bases clipped from V and 0 bases from J, the junction kept 4 bases outside the gene matches. This CDR3 comprises 14 residues.

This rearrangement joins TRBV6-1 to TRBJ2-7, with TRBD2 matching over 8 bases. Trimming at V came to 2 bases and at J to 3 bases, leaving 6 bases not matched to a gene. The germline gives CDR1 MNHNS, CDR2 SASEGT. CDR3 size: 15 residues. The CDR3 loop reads CASSEYGGEGYEQYF. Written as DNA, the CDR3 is TGTGCCAGCAGTGAATACGGGGGGGAGGGCTACGAGCAGTACTTC.

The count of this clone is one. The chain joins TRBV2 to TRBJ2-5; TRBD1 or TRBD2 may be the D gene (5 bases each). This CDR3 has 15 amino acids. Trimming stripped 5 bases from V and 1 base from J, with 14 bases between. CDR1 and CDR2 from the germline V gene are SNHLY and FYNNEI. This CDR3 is CASSLQGGGQETQYF. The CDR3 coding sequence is TGTGCCAGCAGTCTCCAAGGTGGGGGCCAAGAGACCCAGTACTTC.

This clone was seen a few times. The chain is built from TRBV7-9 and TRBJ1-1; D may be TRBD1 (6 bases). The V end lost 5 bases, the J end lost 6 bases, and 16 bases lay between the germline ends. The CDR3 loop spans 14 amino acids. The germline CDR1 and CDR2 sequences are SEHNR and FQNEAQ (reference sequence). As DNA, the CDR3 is TGTGCCAGCAGCCTAGTCGGAGGGGGGTCTGAAGCTTTCTTT. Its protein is CASSLVGGGSEAFF.

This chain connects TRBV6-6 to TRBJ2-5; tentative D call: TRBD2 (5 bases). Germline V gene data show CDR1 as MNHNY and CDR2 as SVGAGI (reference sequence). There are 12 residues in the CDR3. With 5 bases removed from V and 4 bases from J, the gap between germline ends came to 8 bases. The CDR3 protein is CASSLGRETQYF. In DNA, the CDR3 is TGTGCCAGCAGTCTAGGGAGAGAGACCCAGTACTTC.

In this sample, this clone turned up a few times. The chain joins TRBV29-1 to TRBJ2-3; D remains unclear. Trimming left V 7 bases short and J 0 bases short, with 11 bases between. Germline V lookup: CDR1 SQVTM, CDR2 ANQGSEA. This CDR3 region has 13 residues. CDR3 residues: CSGRMSSTDTQYF. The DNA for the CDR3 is TGCAGCGGCCGTATGTCCAGCACAGATACGCAGTATTTT.

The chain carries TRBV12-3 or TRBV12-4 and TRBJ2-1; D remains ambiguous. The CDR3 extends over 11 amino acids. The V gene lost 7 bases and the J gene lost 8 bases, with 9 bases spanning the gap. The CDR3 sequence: CASKGVYEQFF. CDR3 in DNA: TGTGCCAGCAAGGGTGTCTATGAGCAGTTCTTC.

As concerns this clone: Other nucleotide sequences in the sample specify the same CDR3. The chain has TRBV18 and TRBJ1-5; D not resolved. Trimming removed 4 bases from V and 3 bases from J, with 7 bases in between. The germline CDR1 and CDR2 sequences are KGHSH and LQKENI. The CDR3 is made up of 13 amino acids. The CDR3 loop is CASSQGNNQPQHF. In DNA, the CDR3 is TGTGCCAGCTCACAGGGAAACAATCAGCCCCAGCATTTT.

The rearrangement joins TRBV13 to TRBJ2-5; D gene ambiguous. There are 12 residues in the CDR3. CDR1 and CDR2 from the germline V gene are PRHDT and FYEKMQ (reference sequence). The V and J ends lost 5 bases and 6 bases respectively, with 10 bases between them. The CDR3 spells CASSVARQTQYF. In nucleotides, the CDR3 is TGTGCCAGCAGCGTAGCTCGGCAGACCCAGTACTTC.

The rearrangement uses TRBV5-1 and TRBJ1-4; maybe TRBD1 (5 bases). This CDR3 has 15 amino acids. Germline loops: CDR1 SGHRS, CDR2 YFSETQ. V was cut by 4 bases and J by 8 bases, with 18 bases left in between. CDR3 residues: CASSPRGGGSEKLFF. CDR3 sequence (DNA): TGCGCCAGCAGCCCCCGGGGGGGAGGAAGCGAAAAACTGTTTTTT.

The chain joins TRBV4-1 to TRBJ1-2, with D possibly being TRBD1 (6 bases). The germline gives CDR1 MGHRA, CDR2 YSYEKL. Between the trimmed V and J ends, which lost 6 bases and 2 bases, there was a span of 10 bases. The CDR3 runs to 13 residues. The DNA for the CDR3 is TGCGCCAGCAGACCTACAGGGAACTATGGCTACACCTTC. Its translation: CASRPTGNYGYTF.

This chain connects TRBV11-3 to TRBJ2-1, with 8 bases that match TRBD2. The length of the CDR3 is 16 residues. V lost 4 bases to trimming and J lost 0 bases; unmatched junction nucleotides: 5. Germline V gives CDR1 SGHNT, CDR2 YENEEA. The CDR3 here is CASSSGLVGSYNEQFF. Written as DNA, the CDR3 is TGTGCCAGCAGCTCGGGACTAGTAGGCTCCTACAATGAGCAGTTCTTC. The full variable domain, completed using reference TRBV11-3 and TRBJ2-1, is EAGVVQSPRYKIIEKKQPVAFWCNPISGHNTLYWYLQNLGQGPELLIRYENEEAVDDSQLPKDRFSAERLKGVDSTLKIQPAELGDSAVYLCASSSGLVGSYNEQFFGPGTRLTVL.

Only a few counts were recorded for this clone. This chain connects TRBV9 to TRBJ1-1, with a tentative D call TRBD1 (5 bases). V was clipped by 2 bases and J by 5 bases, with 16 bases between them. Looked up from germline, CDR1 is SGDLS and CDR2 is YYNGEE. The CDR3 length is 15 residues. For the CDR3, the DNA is TGTGCCAGCAGCGTTGTTAGGGGATCGGGGACTGAAGCTTTCTTT. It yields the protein CASSVVRGSGTEAFF. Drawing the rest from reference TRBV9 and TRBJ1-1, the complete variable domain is DSGVTQTPKHLITATGQRVTLRCSPRSGDLSVYWYQQSLDQGLQFLIQYYNGEERAKGNILERFSAQQFPDLHSELNLSSLELGDSALYFCASSVVRGSGTEAFFGQGTRLTVV.

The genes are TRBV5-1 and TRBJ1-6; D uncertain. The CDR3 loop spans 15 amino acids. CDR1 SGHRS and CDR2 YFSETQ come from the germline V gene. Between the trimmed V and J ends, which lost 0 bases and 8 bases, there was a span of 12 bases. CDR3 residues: CASSLGGGIDSPLHF. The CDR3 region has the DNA TGCGCCAGCAGCTTGGGGGGTGGGATCGATTCACCCCTCCACTTT. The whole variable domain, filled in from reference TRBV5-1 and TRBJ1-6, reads KAGVTQTPRYLIKTRGQQVTLSCSPISGHRSVSWYQQTPGQGLQFLFEYFSETQRNKGNFPGRFSGRQFSNSRSEMNVSTLELGDSALYLCASSLGGGIDSPLHFGNGTRLTVT.

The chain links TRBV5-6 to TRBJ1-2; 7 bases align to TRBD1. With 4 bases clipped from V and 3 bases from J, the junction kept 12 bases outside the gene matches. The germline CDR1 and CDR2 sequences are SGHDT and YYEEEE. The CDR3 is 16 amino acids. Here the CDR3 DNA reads TGTGCCAGCAGCCTTCCGATGGGACAGCTCTACTATGGCTACACCTTC. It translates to CASSLPMGQLYYGYTF. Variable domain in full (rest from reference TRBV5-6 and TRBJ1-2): DAGVTQSPTHLIKTRGQQVTLRCSPKSGHDTVSWYQQALGQGPQFIFQYYEEEERQRGNFPDRFSGHQFPNYSSELNVNALLLGDSALYLCASSLPMGQLYYGYTFGSGTRLTVV.

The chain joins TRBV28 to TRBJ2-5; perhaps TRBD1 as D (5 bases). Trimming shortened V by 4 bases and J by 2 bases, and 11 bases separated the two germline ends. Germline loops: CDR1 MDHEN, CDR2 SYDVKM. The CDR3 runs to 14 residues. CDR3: CASSSPGAQETQYF. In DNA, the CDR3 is TGTGCCAGCAGTTCTCCTGGGGCACAAGAGACCCAGTACTTC. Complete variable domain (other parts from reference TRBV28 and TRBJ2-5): DVKVTQSSRYLVKRTGEKVFLECVQDMDHENMFWYRQDPGLGLRLIYFSYDVKMKEKGDIPEGYSVSREKKERFSLILESASTNQTSMYLCASSSPGAQETQYFGPGTRLLVL.